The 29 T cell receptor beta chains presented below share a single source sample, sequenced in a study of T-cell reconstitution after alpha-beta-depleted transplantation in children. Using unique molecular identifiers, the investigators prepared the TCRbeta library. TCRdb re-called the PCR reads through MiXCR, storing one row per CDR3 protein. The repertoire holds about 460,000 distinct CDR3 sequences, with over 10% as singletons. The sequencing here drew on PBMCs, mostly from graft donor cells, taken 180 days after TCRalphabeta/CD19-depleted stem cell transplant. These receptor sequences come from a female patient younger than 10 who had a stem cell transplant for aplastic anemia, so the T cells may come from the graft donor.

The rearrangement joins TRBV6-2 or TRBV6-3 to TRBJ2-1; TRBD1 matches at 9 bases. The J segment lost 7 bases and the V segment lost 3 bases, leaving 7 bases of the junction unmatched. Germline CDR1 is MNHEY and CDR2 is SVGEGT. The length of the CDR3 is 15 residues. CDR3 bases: TGTGCCAGCAGTTATCGACAGGGGGGGGTTAATGAGCAGTTCTTC. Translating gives CASSYRQGGVNEQFF.

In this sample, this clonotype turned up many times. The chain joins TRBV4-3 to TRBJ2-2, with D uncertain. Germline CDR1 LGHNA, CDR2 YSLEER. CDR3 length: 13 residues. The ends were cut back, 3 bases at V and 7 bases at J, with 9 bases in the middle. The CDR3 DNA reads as TGCGCCAGCAGCCATAAATTTGGCGGGGAGCTGTTTTTT. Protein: CASSHKFGGELFF.

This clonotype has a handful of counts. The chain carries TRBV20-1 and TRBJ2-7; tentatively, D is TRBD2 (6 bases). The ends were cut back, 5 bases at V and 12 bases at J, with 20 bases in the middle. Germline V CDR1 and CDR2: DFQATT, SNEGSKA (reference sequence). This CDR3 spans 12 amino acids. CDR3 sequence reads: CSASAGKGKPYF. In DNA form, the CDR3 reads TGCAGTGCTTCTGCGGGGAAAGGGAAGCCGTACTTC.

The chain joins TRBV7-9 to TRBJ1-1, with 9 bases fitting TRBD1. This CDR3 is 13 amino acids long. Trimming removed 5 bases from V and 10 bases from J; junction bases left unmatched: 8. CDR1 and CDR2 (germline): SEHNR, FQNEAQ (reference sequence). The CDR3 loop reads CASSPGTGNGAFF. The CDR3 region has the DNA TGTGCCAGCAGCCCTGGGACAGGGAATGGAGCTTTCTTT.

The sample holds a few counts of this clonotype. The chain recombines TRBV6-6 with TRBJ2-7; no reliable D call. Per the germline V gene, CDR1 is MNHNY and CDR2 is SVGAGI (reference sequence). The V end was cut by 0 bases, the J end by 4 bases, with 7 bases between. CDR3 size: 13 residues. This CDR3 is CASSYSVGYEQYV. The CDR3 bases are TGTGCCAGCAGTTACTCTGTGGGATACGAGCAGTACGTC.

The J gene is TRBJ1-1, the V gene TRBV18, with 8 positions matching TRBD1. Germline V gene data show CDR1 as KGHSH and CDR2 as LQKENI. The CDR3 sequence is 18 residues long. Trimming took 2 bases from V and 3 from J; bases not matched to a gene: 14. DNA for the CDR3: TGTGCCAGCTCACCAAAGCCCGCAGGGGGCACATTGGACACTGAAGCTTTCTTT. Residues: CASSPKPAGGTLDTEAFF.

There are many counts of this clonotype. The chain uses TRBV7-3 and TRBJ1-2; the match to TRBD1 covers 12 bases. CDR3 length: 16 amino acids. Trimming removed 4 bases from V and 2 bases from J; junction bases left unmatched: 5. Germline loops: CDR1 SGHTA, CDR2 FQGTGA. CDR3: CASSSGQGAVNYGYTF. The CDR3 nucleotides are TGTGCCAGCAGCTCGGGACAGGGGGCGGTGAACTATGGCTACACCTTC.

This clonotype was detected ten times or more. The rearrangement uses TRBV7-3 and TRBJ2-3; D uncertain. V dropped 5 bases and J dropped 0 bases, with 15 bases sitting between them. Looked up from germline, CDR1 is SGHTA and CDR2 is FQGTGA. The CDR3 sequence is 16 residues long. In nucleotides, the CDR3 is TGTGCCAGCAGCCCGCTCTTCTCGTCTAGCACAGATACGCAGTATTTT. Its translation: CASSPLFSSSTDTQYF.

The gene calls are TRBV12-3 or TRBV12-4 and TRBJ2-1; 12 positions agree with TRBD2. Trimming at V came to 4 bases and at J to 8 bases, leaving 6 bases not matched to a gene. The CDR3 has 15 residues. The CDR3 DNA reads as TGTGCCAGCAGTTCCCGACTAGCGGGAGAGGATGAGCAGTTCTTC. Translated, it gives CASSSRLAGEDEQFF.

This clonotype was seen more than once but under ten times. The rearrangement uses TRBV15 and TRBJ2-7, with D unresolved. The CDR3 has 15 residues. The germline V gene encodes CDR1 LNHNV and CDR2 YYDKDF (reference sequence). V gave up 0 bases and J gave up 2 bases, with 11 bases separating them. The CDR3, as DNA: TGTGCCACCAGCAGAGAGCAAGTAGGGCCCTACGAGCAGTACGTC. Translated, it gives CATSREQVGPYEQYV.

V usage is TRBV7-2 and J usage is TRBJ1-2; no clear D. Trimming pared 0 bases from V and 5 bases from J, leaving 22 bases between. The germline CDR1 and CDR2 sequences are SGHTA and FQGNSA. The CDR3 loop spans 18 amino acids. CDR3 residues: CASSLAWETRRRVYGYTF. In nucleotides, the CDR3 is TGTGCCAGCAGCTTAGCTTGGGAGACGCGGAGGCGAGTTTATGGCTACACCTTC.

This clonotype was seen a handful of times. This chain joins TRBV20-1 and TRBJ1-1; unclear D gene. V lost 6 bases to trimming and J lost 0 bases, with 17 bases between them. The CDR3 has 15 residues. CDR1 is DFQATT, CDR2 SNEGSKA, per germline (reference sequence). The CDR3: CSALDGPVMNTEAFF. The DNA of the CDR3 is TGCAGTGCACTGGACGGGCCAGTCATGAACACTGAAGCTTTCTTT.

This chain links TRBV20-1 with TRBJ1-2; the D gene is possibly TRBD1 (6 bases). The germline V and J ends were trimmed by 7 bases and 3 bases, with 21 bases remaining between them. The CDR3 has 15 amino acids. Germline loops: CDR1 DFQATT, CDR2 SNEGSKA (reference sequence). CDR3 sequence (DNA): TGCAGTGGACGCCCGCTACAGGGTTTGGACTATGGCTACACCTTC. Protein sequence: CSGRPLQGLDYGYTF.

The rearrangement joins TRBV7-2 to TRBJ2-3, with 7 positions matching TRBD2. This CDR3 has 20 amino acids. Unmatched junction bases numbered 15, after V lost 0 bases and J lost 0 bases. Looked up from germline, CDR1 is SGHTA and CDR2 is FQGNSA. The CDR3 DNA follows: TGTGCCAGCAGCTTAGCCTGGCCCGGGGCGGGAGCCATGAGCACAGATACGCAGTATTTT. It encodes CASSLAWPGAGAMSTDTQYF.

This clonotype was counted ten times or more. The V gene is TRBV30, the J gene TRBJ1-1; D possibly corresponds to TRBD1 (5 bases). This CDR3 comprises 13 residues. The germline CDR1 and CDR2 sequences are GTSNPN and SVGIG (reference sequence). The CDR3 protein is CAKGTAAGSEAFF. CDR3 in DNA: TGTGCTAAAGGGACGGCGGCGGGGTCTGAAGCTTTCTTT.

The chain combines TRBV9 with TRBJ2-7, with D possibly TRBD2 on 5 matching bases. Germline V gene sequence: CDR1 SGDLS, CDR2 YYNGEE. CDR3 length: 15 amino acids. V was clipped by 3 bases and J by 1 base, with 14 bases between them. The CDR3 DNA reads TGTGCCAGCAGCGCGAGTGGGAGTAGGTCCTACGAGCAGTACTTC. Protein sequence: CASSASGSRSYEQYF. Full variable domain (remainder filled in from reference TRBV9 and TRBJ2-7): DSGVTQTPKHLITATGQRVTLRCSPRSGDLSVYWYQQSLDQGLQFLIQYYNGEERAKGNILERFSAQQFPDLHSELNLSSLELGDSALYFCASSASGSRSYEQYFGPGTRLTVT.

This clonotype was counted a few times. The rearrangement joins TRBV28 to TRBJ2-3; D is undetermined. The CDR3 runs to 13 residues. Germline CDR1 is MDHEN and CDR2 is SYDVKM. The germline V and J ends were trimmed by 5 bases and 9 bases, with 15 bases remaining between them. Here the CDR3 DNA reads TGTGCCAGCAGTGTCGGTTCCCTCGGGACGCAGTATTTT. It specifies CASSVGSLGTQYF.

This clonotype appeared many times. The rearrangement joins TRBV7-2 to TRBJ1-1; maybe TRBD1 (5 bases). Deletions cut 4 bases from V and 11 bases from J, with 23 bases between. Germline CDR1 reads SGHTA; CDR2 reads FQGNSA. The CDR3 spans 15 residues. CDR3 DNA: TGTGCCAGCAGCTCCCAAACAGAACTGGGGCTACCGGCTTTCTTT. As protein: CASSSQTELGLPAFF.

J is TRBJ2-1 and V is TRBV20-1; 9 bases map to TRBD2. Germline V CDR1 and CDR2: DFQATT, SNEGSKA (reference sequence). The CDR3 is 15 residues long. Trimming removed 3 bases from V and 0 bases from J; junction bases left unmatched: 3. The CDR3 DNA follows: TGCAGTGCTAGCGCGGGAGGGACCTCCTACAATGAGCAGTTCTTC. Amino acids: CSASAGGTSYNEQFF.

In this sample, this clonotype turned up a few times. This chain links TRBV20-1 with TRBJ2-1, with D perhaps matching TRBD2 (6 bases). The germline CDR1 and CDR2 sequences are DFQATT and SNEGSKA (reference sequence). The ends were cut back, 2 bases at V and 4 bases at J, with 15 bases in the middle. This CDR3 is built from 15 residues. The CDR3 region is CSARISVGGYNEQFF. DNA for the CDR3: TGCAGTGCTAGAATTTCGGTTGGGGGGTACAATGAGCAGTTCTTC.

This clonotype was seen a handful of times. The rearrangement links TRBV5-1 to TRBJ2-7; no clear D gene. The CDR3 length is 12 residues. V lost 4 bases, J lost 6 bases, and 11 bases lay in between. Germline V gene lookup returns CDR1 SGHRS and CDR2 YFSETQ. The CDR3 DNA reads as TGCGCCAGCAGCCCCCGTCGTGTCGAGCAGTACTTC. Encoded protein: CASSPRRVEQYF.

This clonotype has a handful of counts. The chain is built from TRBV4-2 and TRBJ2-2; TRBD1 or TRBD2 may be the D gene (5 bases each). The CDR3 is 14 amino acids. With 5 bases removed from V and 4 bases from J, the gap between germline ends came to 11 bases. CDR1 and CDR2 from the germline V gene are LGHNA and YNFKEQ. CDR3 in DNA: TGTGCCAGCAGCATGGGGGTCCCCACCGGGGAGCTGTTTTTT. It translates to CASSMGVPTGELFF.

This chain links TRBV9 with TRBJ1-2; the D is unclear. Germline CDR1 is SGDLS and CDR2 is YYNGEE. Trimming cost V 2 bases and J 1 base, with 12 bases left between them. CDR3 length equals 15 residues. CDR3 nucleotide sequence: TGTGCCAGCAGCGTTTGGGCAACCGGTAACTATGGCTACACCTTC. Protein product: CASSVWATGNYGYTF.

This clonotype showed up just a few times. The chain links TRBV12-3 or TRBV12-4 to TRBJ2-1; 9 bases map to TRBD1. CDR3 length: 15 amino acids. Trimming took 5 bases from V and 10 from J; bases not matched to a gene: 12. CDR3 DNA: TGTGCCAGCAGTCCACAGGGGGCGAGGGGCCGGGAGCAGTTCTTC. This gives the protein CASSPQGARGREQFF.

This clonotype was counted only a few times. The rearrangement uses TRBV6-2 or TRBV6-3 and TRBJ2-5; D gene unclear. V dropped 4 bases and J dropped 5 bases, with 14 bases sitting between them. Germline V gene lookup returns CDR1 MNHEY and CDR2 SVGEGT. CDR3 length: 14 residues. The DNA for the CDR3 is TGTGCCAGCAGTTGGTGGGAATCCGGCGAGACCCAGTACTTC. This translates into CASSWWESGETQYF.

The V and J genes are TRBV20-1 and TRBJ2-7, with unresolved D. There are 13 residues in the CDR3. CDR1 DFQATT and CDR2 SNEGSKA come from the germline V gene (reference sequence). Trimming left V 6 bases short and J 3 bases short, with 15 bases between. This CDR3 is CSALNRLDYEQYF. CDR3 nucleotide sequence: TGCAGTGCCCTGAACCGTTTGGACTACGAGCAGTACTTC.

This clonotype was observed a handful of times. This CDR3 is CSVEAPDGQYV. DNA of the CDR3: TGCAGCGTTGAGGCCCCGGATGGGCAGTACGTC. The J gene is TRBJ2-7, the V gene TRBV29-1; D is unclear. Germline-derived CDR1 and CDR2 are SQVTM and ANQGSEA. This CDR3 has 11 amino acids. Trimming took off 3 bases at V and 9 bases at J, with 12 bases between the two ends.

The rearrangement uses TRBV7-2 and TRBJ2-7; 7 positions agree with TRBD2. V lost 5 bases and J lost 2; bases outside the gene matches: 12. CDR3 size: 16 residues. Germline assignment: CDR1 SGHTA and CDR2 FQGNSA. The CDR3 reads CASSPGTTLNPYEQYF. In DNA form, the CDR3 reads TGTGCCAGCAGCCCCGGGACTACCCTTAATCCCTACGAGCAGTACTTC.

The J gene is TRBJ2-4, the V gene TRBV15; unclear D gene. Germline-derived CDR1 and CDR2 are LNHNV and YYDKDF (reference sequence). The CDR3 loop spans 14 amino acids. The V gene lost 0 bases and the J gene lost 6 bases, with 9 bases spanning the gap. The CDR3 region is CATSRDSGRNIQYF. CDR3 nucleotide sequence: TGTGCCACCAGCAGAGATTCCGGGCGAAACATTCAGTACTTC.